This is a list of T cell receptor beta chains from one sample in a study of T cells after posttransplantation cyclophosphamide. Generated by immunoSEQ multiplex PCR, the TCRdb table keeps only in-frame clones and is missing some. Reported are about 25,000 clones, none seen only once; the ten largest carry about 1.5%. Sequenced input: PBMCs. These receptors were obtained from a middle-aged man in good health, CMV-negative, and a related stem cell transplant donor. CDR3s include the opening cysteine and the closing phenylalanine or tryptophan.

>TRBJ2-1|TRBV7-3
CASSFGNSPEQFF
>TRBJ1-5|TRBV6-1
CASRDNNQPQHF
>TRBJ1-1|TRBV30
CAWSVRVVTEAFF
>TRBJ1-4|TRBV10-3
CAISVSDRAPEGEKLFF
>TRBJ2-3|TRBV5-4
CASSLELAGATDTQYF
>TRBJ2-1|TRBV6-1
CASRVAIFTYNEQFF
>TRBJ2-7|TRBV7-9
CASSSPVGGPYEQYF
>TRBJ1-1|TRBV5-1
CASSLARQGGNTEAFF
>TRBJ1-2|TRBV6-1
CASSQGRYGYTF
>TRBJ1-2|TRBV18
CASSRGGANYGYTF
>TRBJ1-2|TRBV7-9
CASSLTGTDYGYTF
>TRBJ1-2|TRBV4-1
CASSQESDSNYGYTF
>TRBJ2-3|TRBV6-1
CASRRLAGQTDTQYF
>TRBJ1-3|TRBV7-8
CASSLQSSGNTIYF